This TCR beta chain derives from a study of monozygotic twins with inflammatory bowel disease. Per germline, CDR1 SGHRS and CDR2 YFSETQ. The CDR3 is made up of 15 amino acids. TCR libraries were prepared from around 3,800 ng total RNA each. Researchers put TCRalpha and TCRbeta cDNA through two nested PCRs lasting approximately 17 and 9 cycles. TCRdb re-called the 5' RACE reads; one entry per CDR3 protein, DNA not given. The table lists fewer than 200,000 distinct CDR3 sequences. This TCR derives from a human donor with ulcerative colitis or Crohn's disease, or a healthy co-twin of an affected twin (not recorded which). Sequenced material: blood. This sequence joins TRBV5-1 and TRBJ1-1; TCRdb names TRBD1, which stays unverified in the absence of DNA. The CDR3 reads CASSQQGTMNTEAFF.